This T cell receptor (beta chain) was identified in a study of cytomegalovirus exposure and HLA in healthy donors. Primers included in the PCR were 60 Vbeta and 13 Jbeta primers. The protocol was immunoSEQ multiplex PCR, while the TCRdb copy is restricted to in-frame clones and leaves out a portion. The sample lists roughly 100,000 clones; more than 65% were seen once. CDR3 length: 14 residues. Trimming stripped 0 bases from V and 0 bases from J, with 3 bases between. Germline V lookup: CDR1 SGDLS, CDR2 YYNGEE. The chain links TRBV9 to TRBJ2-2; no clear D. The sample was PBMCs. The source is a man between 40 and 49 years old in good health and CMV-seropositive. The CDR3 DNA reads as TGTGCCAGCAGCGTAGTCGCGAACACCGGGGAGCTGTTTTTT. This translates into CASSVVANTGELFF.